Below, 21 T cell receptor beta chains from the same sample are listed, as sequenced in a study of T cell changes during pregnancy in multiple sclerosis. Measured with immunoSEQ multiplex PCR; TCRdb has only the in-frame clones, and not every one. The data show roughly 32,000 clones, with over 85% seen just once and 0.44% held by the top ten. This specimen was CD4+ T cells from peripheral blood mononuclear cells, taken in the second trimester of pregnancy. The receptors shown here come from a female donor in good health, enrolled as a control in a pregnancy study.

The gene calls are TRBV13 and TRBJ2-2, with a weak D call TRBD1 (6 bases). Germline V gene lookup returns CDR1 PRHDT and CDR2 FYEKMQ (reference sequence). Trimming pared 6 bases from V and 0 bases from J, leaving 17 bases between. The CDR3 runs to 17 residues. The CDR3 nucleotides are TGTGCCAGCAGACCCACCAGGGGCGCCGCGAACACCGGGGAGCTGTTTTTT. Translated: CASRPTRGAANTGELFF.

The rearrangement links TRBV4-1 to TRBJ1-6; D may be TRBD1 (5 bases). Trimming left V 0 bases short and J 10 bases short, with 16 bases between. Germline CDR1 reads MGHRA; CDR2 reads YSYEKL. The CDR3 spans 16 residues. CDR3 bases: TGCGCCAGCAGCCAAGAGGCCCAGGCAGGGAAATCACCCCTCCACTTT. It translates to CASSQEAQAGKSPLHF.

The genes are TRBV25-1 and TRBJ2-6; TRBD1 matches 9 bases. Germline V lookup: CDR1 MGHDK, CDR2 SYGVNS. The CDR3 loop spans 16 amino acids. Trimming at V came to 6 bases and at J to 4 bases, leaving 7 bases not matched to a gene. The CDR3 sequence: CASSRDRVPGANVLTF. The CDR3 coding sequence is TGTGCCAGCAGCCGGGACAGGGTGCCCGGGGCCAACGTCCTGACTTTC.

The rearrangement links TRBV5-8 to TRBJ1-3; 8 bases line up with TRBD1. The junction had 6 bases not matched to a gene; V was cut back by 2 bases and J by 5 bases. CDR3 length: 15 residues. Looked up from germline, CDR1 is SGHTS and CDR2 is YDEGEE. DNA for the CDR3: TGTGCCAGCAGCTTCGTCGACAGGGGCAGAAACACCATATATTTT. Its translation: CASSFVDRGRNTIYF. Complete variable domain (other parts from reference TRBV5-8 and TRBJ1-3): EAGVTQSPTHLIKTRGQQATLRCSPISGHTSVYWYQQALGLGLQFLLWYDEGEERNRGNFPPRFSGRQFPNYSSELNVNALELEDSALYLCASSFVDRGRNTIYFGEGSWLTVV.

The V call is TRBV2, the J call TRBJ2-7; weak D call: TRBD2 (6 bases). Germline-derived CDR1 and CDR2 are SNHLY and FYNNEI. This CDR3 has 11 amino acids. Trimming stripped 7 bases from V and 9 bases from J, with 13 bases between. The CDR3 DNA follows: TGTGCCAGCAAACGGGCGGGACGGCAGTACTTC. Amino acid sequence: CASKRAGRQYF. The whole variable domain, filled in from reference TRBV2 and TRBJ2-7, reads EPEVTQTPSHQVTQMGQEVILRCVPISNHLYFYWYRQILGQKVEFLVSFYNNEISEKSEIFDDQFSVERPDGSNFTLKIRSTKLEDSAMYFCASKRAGRQYFGPGTRLTVT.

The chain is built from TRBV5-1 and TRBJ2-5, with 13 bases identical to TRBD2. This CDR3 region has 18 residues. Losses at the gene ends were 5 bases for V and 5 bases for J; bases not matched to a gene: 15. In germline, CDR1 is SGHRS, CDR2 YFSETQ. The CDR3 is CASRPPWAQTSGRETQYF. In nucleotides, the CDR3 is TGCGCCAGCAGGCCCCCGTGGGCTCAGACTAGCGGGAGGGAGACCCAGTACTTC.

The rearrangement links TRBV27 to TRBJ2-2; TRBD1 matches 9 bases. The germline CDR1 and CDR2 sequences are MNHEY and SMNVEV (reference sequence). The CDR3 is 19 amino acids. The J segment lost 7 bases and the V segment lost 3 bases, leaving 18 bases of the junction unmatched. The CDR3 sequence is CASSFYLGRSVTGGGELFF. In nucleotides, the CDR3 is TGTGCCAGCAGTTTTTACTTGGGGAGGTCGGTGACAGGGGGCGGGGAGCTGTTTTTT.

V usage is TRBV19 and J usage is TRBJ1-2; D perhaps matches TRBD1 (5 bases). Trimming took off 0 bases at V and 0 bases at J, with 11 bases between the two ends. Looked up from germline, CDR1 is LNHDA and CDR2 is SQIVND (reference sequence). CDR3 size: 16 residues. The CDR3, as DNA: TGTGCCAGTAGTATAGAGGGAGCGGGGGCTAACTATGGCTACACCTTC. Encoded protein: CASSIEGAGANYGYTF.

In regard to this clone: A junction end diverges from the germline sequence, so it may reflect a read error. The chain joins TRBV7-7 to TRBJ1-2, with TRBD1 matching over 7 bases. The length of the CDR3 is 13 residues. The germline gives CDR1 SSHAT, CDR2 FNYEAQ (reference sequence). The CDR3 reads CASRLGTEGGYTF. CDR3 sequence (DNA): TGTGCTAGCAGACTCGGGACAGAAGGGGGCTACACCTTC.

The V and J genes are TRBV10-3 and TRBJ1-1; perhaps TRBD1 as D (5 bases). Trimming shortened V by 1 base and J by 1 base, and 7 bases separated the two germline ends. The CDR3 sequence is 14 residues long. CDR1 is ENHRY, CDR2 SYGVKD, per germline. The chain's CDR3 is CAISELGGNTEAFF. The CDR3, as DNA: TGTGCCATCAGTGAGTTGGGGGGGAACACTGAAGCTTTCTTT.

This clone is labeled medium-sized. This chain links TRBV7-9 with TRBJ1-2; 7 bases align to TRBD1. Germline values: CDR1 SEHNR, CDR2 FQNEAQ (reference sequence). V was clipped by 6 bases and J by 3 bases; unmatched bases: 4. This CDR3 has 13 residues. CDR3: CASSPTGHYGYTF. Written as DNA, the CDR3 is TGTGCCAGCAGTCCGACAGGGCACTATGGCTACACCTTC.

The V and J genes are TRBV15 and TRBJ2-3; D unresolved. From germline, CDR1 is LNHNV and CDR2 YYDKDF (reference sequence). CDR3 length: 14 residues. Trimming pared 0 bases from V and 0 bases from J, leaving 4 bases between. The CDR3 nucleotides read TGTGCCACCAGCAGAGATGGCAGCACAGATACGCAGTATTTT. As protein: CATSRDGSTDTQYF. Combining the CDR3 with reference TRBV15 and TRBJ2-3 gives the whole variable domain DAMVIQNPRYQVTQFGKPVTLSCSQTLNHNVMYWYQQKSSQAPKLLFHYYDKDFNNEADTPDNFQSRRPNTSFCFLDIRSPGLGDTAMYLCATSRDGSTDTQYFGPGTRLTVL.

The V and J genes are TRBV2 and TRBJ1-3; the match to TRBD1 covers 7 bases. Germline assignment: CDR1 SNHLY and CDR2 FYNNEI. This CDR3 is built from 20 residues. J was trimmed by 0 bases and V by 5 bases; bases with no gene match: 19. The CDR3 DNA follows: TGTGCCAGCAGTTCCCGGACAGGCTGGACCATATCTCTCTCTGGAAACACCATATATTTT. The encoded protein is CASSSRTGWTISLSGNTIYF.

J is TRBJ2-7 and V is TRBV18; a possible D gene is TRBD2 (6 bases). Looked up from germline, CDR1 is KGHSH and CDR2 is LQKENI. This CDR3 is built from 12 residues. Trimming shortened V by 3 bases and J by 4 bases, and 7 bases separated the two germline ends. The CDR3 DNA sequence: TGTGCCAGCTCACCCCGGGGGTACGAGCAGTACTTC. This codes for CASSPRGYEQYF.

A few counts support this clone. The chain combines TRBV6-1 with TRBJ2-1; 10 nucleotides align to TRBD2. The CDR3 extends over 15 amino acids. Germline V CDR1 and CDR2: MNHNS, SASEGT. The ends lost 6 bases at V and 4 bases at J; junction bases unmatched: 6. This CDR3 reads CASRATSGTYNEQFF. The DNA of the CDR3 is TGTGCCAGCAGAGCAACTAGCGGGACTTACAATGAGCAGTTCTTC.

The chain employs TRBV7-2 and TRBJ1-2; possible D gene TRBD1, 6 bases. The V end lost 1 base, the J end lost 7 bases, and 13 bases lay between the germline ends. Per the germline V gene, CDR1 is SGHTA and CDR2 is FQGNSA. The CDR3 loop spans 14 amino acids. The chain's CDR3 is CASSLETGLSGYTF. In DNA form, the CDR3 reads TGTGCCAGCAGCTTAGAAACAGGGCTTAGTGGCTACACCTTC.

This chain connects TRBV7-4 to TRBJ1-5; 7 nucleotides match TRBD1. The CDR3 loop spans 20 amino acids. The V gene's germline CDR1 is SGHVT and CDR2 SQSDAQ. The V gene end was trimmed by 1 base and the J gene end by 0 bases; junction bases not matched to a gene: 15. The CDR3 is CASSLETGSRVRGSNQPQHF. In nucleotides, the CDR3 is TGTGCCAGCAGCTTAGAGACAGGGTCAAGGGTGAGGGGTAGCAATCAGCCCCAGCATTTT.

The chain employs TRBV30 and TRBJ2-3; the match to TRBD2 covers 10 bases. There are 17 residues in the CDR3. J was trimmed by 7 bases and V by 2 bases; bases with no gene match: 15. The germline V gene has CDR1 GTSNPN and CDR2 SVGIG (reference sequence). CDR3 loop: CAWSMVKSGRASNTQYF. The CDR3 coding sequence is TGTGCCTGGAGTATGGTAAAAAGCGGGAGGGCCTCTAATACGCAGTATTTT.

CDR3 loop: CAWTGGQLNNYGYTF. The CDR3 DNA follows: TGTGCCTGGACCGGGGGGCAGCTAAACAACTATGGCTACACCTTC. The J gene is TRBJ1-2, the V gene TRBV30, with TRBD1 as a possible D gene (6 bases). This CDR3 has 15 residues. Trimming pared 4 bases from V and 2 bases from J, leaving 17 bases between. The germline V gene has CDR1 GTSNPN and CDR2 SVGIG (reference sequence). Using reference TRBV30 and TRBJ1-2 for the parts outside the CDR3, the full variable domain is SQTIHQWPATLVQPVGSPLSLECTVEGTSNPNLYWYRQAAGRGLQLLFYSVGIGQISSEVPQNLSASRPQDRQFILSSKKLLLSDSGFYLCAWTGGQLNNYGYTFGSGTRLTVV.

The chain uses TRBV2 and TRBJ2-3; TRBD2 matches 15 bases. Germline CDR1 reads SNHLY; CDR2 reads FYNNEI. There are 14 residues in the CDR3. J lost 8 bases, V lost 8 bases, and 5 bases had no gene match. CDR3 region: CASAGLAGGGTQYF. As DNA, the CDR3 is TGTGCCAGCGCCGGACTAGCGGGAGGGGGTACGCAGTATTTT.

The chain has TRBV11-2 and TRBJ1-1; possible D gene TRBD1, 6 bases. The CDR3 has 16 residues. The V end lost 5 bases, the J end lost 0 bases, and 16 bases lay between the germline ends. Per the germline V gene, CDR1 is SGHAT and CDR2 is FQNNGV. CDR3 in amino acids: CASSPRTEGLNTEAFF. The CDR3, as DNA: TGTGCCAGCAGCCCGCGGACAGAGGGCCTGAACACTGAAGCTTTCTTT.